This T cell receptor (beta chain) was observed in a study of cytomegalovirus exposure and HLA in healthy donors. V gave up 2 bases and J gave up 5 bases, with 16 bases separating them. CDR1 and CDR2 from the germline V gene are SGDLS and YYNGEE. There are 15 residues in the CDR3. The PCR employed 60 Vbeta primers together with 13 Jbeta primers. Sequencing was performed with immunoSEQ multiplex PCR; in TCRdb, only in-frame clones are kept and a portion is missing. Here the sample spans 80,000 to 100,000 clones, over 55% being singletons. The rearrangement uses TRBV9 and TRBJ2-5; no definite D call. Sequenced sample: PBMCs. The clonotype was recovered from a woman between 18 and 30 years old in good health and CMV-seropositive. CDR3 region: CASSVSHGLQETQYF. DNA for the CDR3: TGTGCCAGCAGCGTTAGCCACGGCCTCCAGGAGACCCAGTACTTC.